The rows below give T cell receptor beta chains drawn from one sample of a study of Ad26.COV2.S vaccination and SARS-CoV-2 variants. Assay used: immunoSEQ multiplex PCR; TCRdb lists only in-frame clones, some missing. The sample has about 280,000 clones, around 87% seen once. The sequenced sample was peripheral blood, obtained in a trial of Ad26.COV2.S vaccine versus placebo. The receptors stem from a person between 18 and 65 years old who received the Ad26.COV2.S COVID-19 vaccine or a placebo. Both conserved end residues are part of each CDR3. The D gene is left open where the match is weak. Only part of the rows carry a size: once, few, many, or a class if the clone is expanded.

TRBV5-1	14	NA	NA	TRBJ1-2	CASSFGDRDGGYTF	TGCGCCAGCAGCTTTGGGGACCGAGACGGAGGCTACACCTTC
TRBV6-5	15	NA	NA	TRBJ1-1	CASSYISGVNTEAFF	TGTGCCAGCAGTTATATTTCAGGGGTGAACACTGAAGCTTTCTTT
TRBV6-4	17	NA	NA	TRBJ1-5	CASSDVVTDYSNQPQHF	TGTGCCAGCAGTGACGTGGTGACGGATTATAGCAATCAGCCCCAGCATTTT
TRBV21-1	17	once	NA	TRBJ1-5	CASTIEPTGTGGQPQHF	TGTGCCAGCACCATAGAGCCTACCGGGACAGGGGGTCAGCCCCAGCATTTT
TRBV19	19	NA	TRBD2	TRBJ2-4	CASSAGLAGGGWDKNIQYF	TGTGCCAGTAGTGCGGGACTAGCGGGAGGTGGATGGGACAAAAACATTCAGTACTTC
TRBV11-2	17	NA	NA	TRBJ1-4	CASSLVSVQSINEKLFF	TGTGCCAGCAGCTTAGTTTCGGTCCAATCGATTAATGAAAAACTGTTTTTT
TRBV4-1	15	NA	NA	TRBJ1-1	CASSQEVGGATEAFF	TGCGCCAGCAGCCAAGAAGTTGGGGGGGCCACTGAAGCTTTCTTT
TRBV6-6	13	NA	TRBD1	TRBJ1-2	CASSLGQVDGYTF	TGTGCCAGCAGCCTCGGACAGGTGGATGGCTACACCTTC
TRBV14	13	NA	NA	TRBJ1-2	CASSQDQFYGYTF	TGTGCCAGCAGCCAAGATCAGTTTTATGGCTACACCTTC
TRBV28	15	once	TRBD2	TRBJ2-1	CASSFSGNLYNEQFF	TGTGCCAGCAGTTTCAGCGGGAACCTTTACAATGAGCAGTTCTTC
TRBV28	14	NA	NA	TRBJ1-4	CASTTTPTNEKLFF	TGTGCCAGCACCACGACCCCAACTAATGAAAAACTGTTTTTT
TRBV10-3	14	NA	NA	TRBJ1-4	CAISTGTANEKLFF	TGTGCCATCAGCACAGGCACGGCTAATGAAAAACTGTTTTTT
TRBV6-2/TRBV6-3	16	NA	NA	TRBJ1-4	CASSYEPTGTNEKLFF	TGTGCCAGCAGTTACGAGCCGACAGGAACTAATGAAAAACTGTTTTTT
TRBV7-2	13	NA	NA	TRBJ2-5	CASSLALRETQYF	TGTGCCAGCAGCTTAGCGCTTAGAGAGACCCAGTACTTC
TRBV5-1	21	NA	TRBD2	TRBJ2-1	CASSLAGEGLAKLVSYNEQFF	TGCGCCAGCAGCTTGGCAGGGGAAGGACTAGCTAAGCTCGTCTCCTACAATGAGCAGTTCTTC
TRBV6-5	14	few	NA	TRBJ1-2	CASSPTSTRGGYTF	TGTGCCAGCAGTCCCACAAGTACCAGGGGTGGCTACACCTTC
TRBV28	15	NA	TRBD1	TRBJ2-2	CASIKDRVVAGELFF	TGTGCCAGCATCAAGGACAGGGTCGTGGCCGGGGAGCTGTTTTTT
TRBV27	15	few	TRBD2	TRBJ2-1	CASRGRVGTYNEQFF	TGTGCCAGCAGGGGGAGGGTAGGGACCTACAATGAGCAGTTCTTC
TRBV30	13	NA	NA	TRBJ1-1	CAWEKGSGTEAFF	TGTGCCTGGGAGAAAGGGTCGGGCACTGAAGCTTTCTTT
TRBV7-2	15	NA	NA	TRBJ2-2	CASSLLGGNTGELFF	TGTGCCAGCAGCTTACTGGGCGGGAACACCGGGGAGCTGTTTTTT
TRBV4-1	14	NA	TRBD1	TRBJ2-7	CASRPGTGSHEQYF	TGCGCCAGCAGACCCGGGACAGGGTCCCACGAGCAGTACTTC
TRBV5-4	17	NA	TRBD2	TRBJ2-1	CASSSGTSGRAYNEQFF	TGTGCCAGCAGCTCCGGGACTAGCGGGAGGGCCTACAATGAGCAGTTCTTC
TRBV10-3	15	NA	TRBD1	TRBJ2-2	CAISAGTAHTGELFF	TGTGCCATCAGTGCGGGGACAGCTCACACCGGGGAGCTGTTTTTT
TRBV5-1	15	NA	NA	TRBJ1-6	CASSLGGQARVSLHF	TGCGCCAGCAGCTTGGGAGGTCAGGCGAGGGTGTCCCTCCACTTT
TRBV19	13	NA	NA	TRBJ1-2	CASSNTGTYGYTF	TGTGCCAGTAGCAATACAGGGACCTATGGCTACACCTTC
TRBV10-2	17	NA	TRBD2	TRBJ2-1	CASSETRLASSYNEQFF	TGCGCCAGCAGTGAGACACGACTAGCGAGCTCCTACAATGAGCAGTTCTTC
TRBV29-1	13	NA	TRBD2	TRBJ2-7	CSVRGTILYEQYF	TGCAGCGTACGCGGGACTATTCTCTACGAGCAGTACTTC
TRBV28	12	NA	NA	TRBJ2-3	CASRRDPDTQYF	TGTGCCAGCAGACGAGACCCAGATACGCAGTATTTT
TRBV6-5	16	NA	NA	TRBJ2-3	CASSSRRKPGTDTQYF	TGTGCCAGCAGTTCCCGAAGGAAGCCGGGCACAGATACGCAGTATTTT
TRBV15	15	NA	NA	TRBJ1-4	CATSRESGASEKLFF	TGTGCCACCAGCAGAGAATCGGGGGCTAGTGAAAAACTGTTTTTT
TRBV7-9	13	NA	TRBD2	TRBJ2-1	CASSPQGLAAGFF	TGTGCCAGCAGCCCCCAAGGACTAGCGGCCGGCTTCTTC
TRBV6-5	13	once	NA	TRBJ1-2	CASRTGGAEGYTF	TGTGCCAGCAGAACCGGGGGGGCTGAAGGCTACACCTTC
TRBV14	15	NA	NA	TRBJ1-6	CASSLWTAGNSPLHF	TGTGCCAGCAGCCTGTGGACAGCTGGTAATTCACCCCTCCACTTT
TRBV28	14	NA	TRBD1	TRBJ2-7	CASSFRDRVYEQYF	TGTGCCAGCAGTTTCCGGGACAGGGTCTACGAGCAGTACTTC
TRBV5-1	13	NA	NA	TRBJ2-5	CASSLVQQETQYF	TGCGCCAGCAGCTTGGTTCAGCAAGAGACCCAGTACTTC
TRBV2	13	NA	NA	TRBJ2-1	CASNQGQYNEQFF	TGTGCCAGCAATCAAGGACAGTACAATGAGCAGTTCTTC
TRBV18	15	NA	NA	TRBJ1-2	CASSPTVQGKGGYTF	TGTGCCAGCTCACCCACCGTTCAGGGGAAGGGTGGCTACACCTTC
TRBV11-2	15	NA	TRBD1	TRBJ1-1	CASRRRQGGLPEAFF	TGTGCCAGCAGACGCAGACAGGGGGGCCTTCCTGAAGCTTTCTTT